One and the same sample provided the 19 T cell receptor beta chains below, sequenced in a study of blood T cell repertoires in COVID-19. The protocol was immunoSEQ multiplex PCR, while the TCRdb copy is restricted to in-frame clones and leaves out a portion. The sample lists about 80,000 clones; approximately 78% were seen once. Material: peripheral blood. The source of these receptors is a woman older than 75 with acute or convalescent COVID-19.

This chain connects TRBV5-1 to TRBJ2-1; D possibly corresponds to TRBD1 (5 bases). The CDR3 totals 13 residues. The germline V and J ends were trimmed by 6 bases and 5 bases, with 12 bases remaining between them. Looked up from germline, CDR1 is SGHRS and CDR2 is YFSETQ. CDR3 in DNA: TGCGCCAGCACGCTTGCAGGGAACAATGAGCAGTTCTTC. It is translated as CASTLAGNNEQFF. The variable domain in full, completed from reference TRBV5-1 and TRBJ2-1, reads KAGVTQTPRYLIKTRGQQVTLSCSPISGHRSVSWYQQTPGQGLQFLFEYFSETQRNKGNFPGRFSGRQFSNSRSEMNVSTLELGDSALYLCASTLAGNNEQFFGPGTRLTVL.

This clone came up once. V is TRBV10-3 and J is TRBJ2-6; D is possibly TRBD1 (5 bases). Trimming cost V 4 bases and J 6 bases, with 7 bases left between them. The CDR3 runs to 13 residues. The V gene's germline CDR1 is ENHRY and CDR2 SYGVKD. CDR3 region: CAISGQPANVLTF. CDR3 in DNA: TGTGCCATCAGTGGACAGCCGGCCAACGTCCTGACTTTC.

The chain recombines TRBV7-9 with TRBJ1-1; D gene ambiguous. Germline assignment: CDR1 SEHNR and CDR2 FQNEAQ (reference sequence). Trimming pared 1 base from V and 6 bases from J, leaving 9 bases between. CDR3 size: 13 residues. CDR3 sequence (DNA): TGTGCCAGCAGCTTAGGCAGGAATGCTGAAGCTTTCTTT. This sequence encodes CASSLGRNAEAFF.

This chain connects TRBV30 to TRBJ1-4; maybe TRBD1 (6 bases). In germline, CDR1 is GTSNPN, CDR2 SVGIG (reference sequence). The CDR3 consists of 16 residues. Trimming cost V 0 bases and J 7 bases, with 18 bases left between them. The CDR3, as DNA: TGTGCCTGGAGTGTACCCCAGGGGAGTAGGGGTGAAAAACTGTTTTTT. Its protein is CAWSVPQGSRGEKLFF.

The chain uses TRBV3-1 (or the pseudogene TRBV3-2) and TRBJ1-2; TRBD1 might be the D (6 bases). CDR1 and CDR2 (germline): LGHDT, YNNKEL (reference sequence). V lost 4 bases and J lost 0, with 12 bases in between. The CDR3 covers 15 residues. CDR3: CASSPQGRSNYGYTF. Here the CDR3 DNA reads TGTGCCAGCAGCCCTCAGGGGCGTTCTAACTATGGCTACACCTTC.

The chain employs TRBV9 and TRBJ2-1; 10 bases line up with TRBD2. The CDR3 is 16 amino acids. V dropped 0 bases and J dropped 6; count of bases not matched to a gene: 6. Per germline, CDR1 SGDLS and CDR2 YYNGEE. The CDR3 sequence is CASSVGGTSVGNEQFF. The CDR3, as DNA: TGTGCCAGCAGCGTAGGCGGGACTAGCGTGGGCAATGAGCAGTTCTTC.

This sequence joins TRBV10-1 and TRBJ2-1; 7 nucleotides match TRBD1. Germline V lookup: CDR1 WNHNN, CDR2 SYGVQD (reference sequence). V shed 3 bases, J shed 4 bases, and the junction held 6 bases outside the gene matches. The CDR3 covers 15 residues. CDR3 DNA: TGCGCCAGCAGTGATGTAGGGGGCCCGTACAATGAGCAGTTCTTC. This sequence encodes CASSDVGGPYNEQFF.

This chain links TRBV29-1 with TRBJ2-1; D perhaps matches TRBD2 (5 bases). V lost 3 bases, J lost 5 bases, and 14 bases lay in between. Germline CDR1 is SQVTM and CDR2 is ANQGSEA. CDR3 length equals 14 residues. The CDR3 DNA is TGCAGCGTTGACACCACTAGTATAAACAATGAGCAGTTCTTC. It yields the protein CSVDTTSINNEQFF.

V usage is TRBV5-6 and J usage is TRBJ1-5, with 8 bases fitting TRBD1. With 4 bases clipped from V and 1 base from J, the junction kept 7 bases outside the gene matches. Germline CDR1 reads SGHDT; CDR2 reads YYEEEE. The CDR3 length is 16 residues. CDR3 sequence: CASSGQGAYSNQPQHF. The CDR3 DNA reads as TGTGCCAGCAGCGGGCAGGGGGCTTACAGCAATCAGCCCCAGCATTTT.

This clone was counted between two and nine times. The rearrangement uses TRBV6-2 or TRBV6-3 and TRBJ2-7; D is perhaps TRBD1 (6 bases). CDR3 size: 13 residues. With 5 bases removed from V and 2 bases from J, the gap between germline ends came to 10 bases. Germline V lookup: CDR1 MNHEY, CDR2 SVGEGT. CDR3 sequence (DNA): TGTGCCAGCAGTCCCGGGACACCCTACGAGCAGTACTTC. Translated, it gives CASSPGTPYEQYF.

This clone has only one observation. The chain recombines TRBV28 with TRBJ2-5, with 7 bases aligning to TRBD1. With V trimmed by 6 bases and J by 1 base, 8 bases remained unmatched. This CDR3 has 15 amino acids. Germline V gives CDR1 MDHEN, CDR2 SYDVKM. The CDR3 reads CASSPPGQTQETQYF. In DNA form, the CDR3 reads TGTGCCAGCAGCCCTCCGGGACAGACCCAAGAGACCCAGTACTTC.

The sample holds a few counts of this clone. The CDR3 sequence is CAVAGGLSYEQYF. The CDR3 region has the DNA TGTGCCGTCGCGGGGGGCCTATCCTACGAGCAGTACTTC. This chain connects TRBV7-6 to TRBJ2-7, with 8 positions matching TRBD2. Losses at the gene ends were 11 bases for V and 1 base for J; bases not matched to a gene: 7. The CDR3 loop spans 13 amino acids. Per the germline V gene, CDR1 is SGHVS and CDR2 is FNYEAQ.

The count of this clone is one. V and J are TRBV7-8 and TRBJ2-3; D is perhaps TRBD1 (5 bases). CDR3 length equals 15 residues. Deletions cut 0 bases from V and 2 bases from J, with 9 bases between. From germline, CDR1 is SGHVS and CDR2 FQNEAQ. Here the CDR3 DNA reads TGTGCCAGCAGCTTAGCGCAGGGCGACACAGATACGCAGTATTTT. Residues: CASSLAQGDTDTQYF.

The rearrangement links TRBV7-9 to TRBJ2-1; D may be TRBD1 (6 bases). CDR3 size: 16 residues. V lost 1 base, J lost 8 bases, and 18 bases lay in between. Germline CDR1 SEHNR, CDR2 FQNEAQ (reference sequence). The CDR3 loop reads CASSLGVQGPLDEQFF. For the CDR3, the DNA is TGTGCCAGCAGCTTAGGGGTACAGGGACCCTTGGATGAGCAGTTCTTC.

The rearrangement links TRBV7-9 to TRBJ2-5, with 14 bases matching TRBD2. Germline lookup yields CDR1 SEHNR and CDR2 FQNEAQ (reference sequence). Trimming at V came to 5 bases and at J to 4 bases, leaving 6 bases not matched to a gene. This CDR3 is built from 16 residues. The CDR3 spells CASSRTSGGRIETQYF. CDR3 nucleotides: TGTGCCAGCAGCCGGACTAGCGGGGGGAGAATAGAGACCCAGTACTTC.

V is TRBV28 and J is TRBJ2-1; 13 nucleotides align to TRBD2. Germline CDR1 MDHEN, CDR2 SYDVKM. This CDR3 region has 15 residues. The junction had 3 bases not matched to a gene; V was cut back by 5 bases and J by 5 bases. As DNA, the CDR3 is TGTGCCAGCAGTGGAACTAGCGGGGGGGACAATGAGCAGTTCTTC. It encodes CASSGTSGGDNEQFF.

In DNA, the CDR3 is TGTGCCTGCCCATCAACAGGGGGCGGTGAAAAACTGTTTTTT. Translating it yields CACPSTGGGEKLFF. The V gene is TRBV30, the J gene TRBJ1-4; 9 nucleotides agree with TRBD1. In germline, CDR1 is GTSNPN, CDR2 SVGIG (reference sequence). The V and J ends lost 6 bases and 7 bases, in that order; junction bases with no gene match: 9. The CDR3 loop spans 14 amino acids.

The chain uses TRBV7-6 and TRBJ2-1; D remains ambiguous. The CDR3 covers 13 residues. V was clipped by 0 bases and J by 6 bases, with 6 bases between them. Per the germline V gene, CDR1 is SGHVS and CDR2 is FNYEAQ. CDR3 bases: TGTGCCAGCAGCTTAGCTGGCGGCAATGAGCAGTTCTTC. Residues: CASSLAGGNEQFF.

This chain connects TRBV7-2 to TRBJ1-1; 9 positions agree with TRBD1. This CDR3 spans 14 amino acids. CDR1 SGHTA and CDR2 FQGNSA come from the germline V gene. V lost 8 bases, J lost 4 bases, and 8 bases stayed unmatched. CDR3 nucleotides: TGTGCCAGCCTCCTGCCGGGACAGGGCACTGAAGCTTTCTTT. Translation: CASLLPGQGTEAFF.